What follows are 2 T cell receptor beta chains derived from one specimen sequenced in a study of blood T cells in healthy people across ages. Next came a second PCR, run for 7 to 11 cycles, which used a sample-barcoded 5' primer along with a J-beta primer mix. Each CDR3 protein is one row after TCRdb ran MiXCR on the 5' RACE reads. The table lists 780,000 or so distinct CDR3 sequences, 25% of them singletons. These data also featured in a second study, about T cells of mothers and their children.

The specimen was blood. The receptors shown here come from a boy aged 10-17 years in good health.

This clonotype was picked up a small number of times. At one of its ends the junction is not consistent with the germline gene, which may arise from a read error. The rearrangement uses TRBV7-2 and TRBJ2-3; 7 positions agree with TRBD2. The germline V gene has CDR1 SGHTA and CDR2 FQGNSA. The CDR3 is 17 amino acids. CDR3 in amino acids: CASSLAASGRHTDTQYF. The CDR3 DNA follows: TGTGCCAGCAGCTTAGCGGCTAGCGGAAGACACACAGATACGCAGTACTTT.

This clonotype was seen more than once but under ten times. The J gene is TRBJ2-3, the V gene TRBV15; the D call may be TRBD1 or TRBD2 (5 bases each). Germline CDR1 LNHNV, CDR2 YYDKDF (reference sequence). The V end was cut by 1 base, the J end by 2 bases, with 13 bases between. The length of the CDR3 is 16 residues. CDR3 region: CATSRVGWGFTDTQYF. CDR3 coding DNA: TGTGCCACCAGCAGAGTGGGATGGGGGTTCACAGATACGCAGTATTTT.